This is a list of T cell receptor beta chains from one sample in a study of cytomegalovirus exposure and HLA in healthy donors. Only in-frame clones appear in the TCRdb table, and some are missing; sequencing was by immunoSEQ multiplex PCR. The sample table sets out around 150,000 clones. Sequencing was performed on PBMCs. These TCRs come from a woman in her sixties or seventies in good health and CMV-seronegative. Both conserved end residues are part of each CDR3. A D gene is named only where the DNA matches it firmly.

v_gene: TRBV9
j_gene: TRBJ2-2
d_gene: NA
CDR3aa: CASSVDRANTGELFF
CDR3nt: TGTGCCAGCAGCGTAGACAGGGCAAACACCGGGGAGCTGTTTTTT

v_gene: TRBV7-9
j_gene: TRBJ2-3
d_gene: NA
CDR3aa: CASSLVGGRDTQYF
CDR3nt: TGTGCCAGCAGCTTAGTGGGGGGTCGAGATACGCAGTATTTT

v_gene: TRBV10-3
j_gene: TRBJ1-2
d_gene: TRBD1
CDR3aa: CAISYRDRFDGYTF
CDR3nt: TGTGCCATCAGTTACCGGGACAGGTTCGACGGCTACACCTTC

v_gene: TRBV9
j_gene: TRBJ1-1
d_gene: NA
CDR3aa: CASSAGNKWDTEAFF
CDR3nt: TGTGCCAGCAGCGCCGGGAACAAATGGGACACTGAAGCTTTCTTT

v_gene: TRBV6-5
j_gene: TRBJ1-2
d_gene: NA
CDR3aa: CASSYGAVYGCTF
CDR3nt: TGTGCCAGCAGTTACGGGGCGGTCTATGGCTGCACCTTC

v_gene: TRBV28
j_gene: TRBJ2-3
d_gene: NA
CDR3aa: CASGGGWGRGTDTQYF
CDR3nt: TGTGCCAGCGGGGGAGGATGGGGTCGGGGCACAGATACGCAGTATTTT

v_gene: TRBV5-1
j_gene: TRBJ1-1
d_gene: NA
CDR3aa: CASSLGAKGFEAFF
CDR3nt: TGCGCCAGCAGCTTGGGGGCTAAAGGTTTTGAAGCTTTCTTT

v_gene: TRBV4-1
j_gene: TRBJ1-2
d_gene: NA
CDR3aa: CASSQVGSGASFGGYTF
CDR3nt: TGCGCCAGCAGCCAAGTAGGATCAGGGGCGAGTTTCGGTGGCTACACCTTC

v_gene: TRBV5-5
j_gene: TRBJ2-2
d_gene: TRBD2
CDR3aa: CASSLGLAGVPGELFF
CDR3nt: TGTGCCAGCAGCTTGGGTCTAGCGGGAGTGCCCGGGGAGCTGTTTTTT

v_gene: TRBV12-5
j_gene: TRBJ1-1
d_gene: TRBD1
CDR3aa: CASGWDRGSEAFF
CDR3nt: TGTGCTAGTGGTTGGGACAGGGGGTCGGAAGCTTTCTTT

v_gene: TRBV7-3
j_gene: TRBJ1-6
d_gene: TRBD1
CDR3aa: CASSLTTGAGSPLHF
CDR3nt: TGTGCCAGCAGCTTAACGACAGGGGCGGGTTCACCCCTCCACTTT

v_gene: TRBV14
j_gene: TRBJ1-2
d_gene: NA
CDR3aa: CASSLKRPHSTSGYTF
CDR3nt: TGTGCCAGCAGCCTTAAGAGGCCCCATTCTACGAGTGGCTACACCTTC

v_gene: TRBV7-9
j_gene: TRBJ2-2
d_gene: NA
CDR3aa: CASSLGQSTGELFF
CDR3nt: TGTGCCAGCAGCTTAGGACAGTCCACCGGGGAGCTGTTTTTT

v_gene: TRBV5-6
j_gene: TRBJ2-7
d_gene: TRBD1
CDR3aa: CASSLSPGQGYEQYF
CDR3nt: TGTGCCAGCAGCTTGTCCCCGGGACAGGGCTACGAGCAGTACTTC

v_gene: TRBV29-1
j_gene: TRBJ1-1
d_gene: NA
CDR3aa: CSVERGNTEAFF
CDR3nt: TGCAGCGTTGAACGGGGGAACACTGAAGCTTTCTTT

v_gene: TRBV13
j_gene: TRBJ1-6
d_gene: NA
CDR3aa: CASSLQASTDSPLHF
CDR3nt: TGTGCCAGCAGCTTACAGGCCTCAACGGATTCACCCCTCCACTTT

v_gene: TRBV2
j_gene: TRBJ2-7
d_gene: NA
CDR3aa: CASSTVSGNEQYF
CDR3nt: TGTGCCAGCAGTACGGTCTCGGGGAACGAGCAGTACTTC

v_gene: TRBV19
j_gene: TRBJ1-1
d_gene: NA
CDR3aa: CASSIADSRGTEAFF
CDR3nt: TGTGCCAGTAGTATTGCGGACAGCAGGGGTACTGAAGCTTTCTTT

v_gene: TRBV5-5
j_gene: TRBJ1-1
d_gene: NA
CDR3aa: CASSLSSGRGAFF
CDR3nt: TGTGCCAGCAGCTTATCGAGTGGCCGAGGAGCTTTCTTT

v_gene: TRBV27
j_gene: TRBJ2-2
d_gene: TRBD2
CDR3aa: CASSLPGRGLFF
CDR3nt: TGTGCCAGCAGTTTACCGGGGAGGGGCCTGTTTTTT

v_gene: TRBV29-1
j_gene: TRBJ1-1
d_gene: TRBD1
CDR3aa: CSVDPGGNTEAFF
CDR3nt: TGCAGCGTTGATCCAGGGGGGAACACTGAAGCTTTCTTT

v_gene: TRBV9
j_gene: TRBJ2-5
d_gene: TRBD2
CDR3aa: CASTGRGRAGETQYF
CDR3nt: TGTGCCAGCACCGGGAGGGGGAGGGCTGGAGAGACCCAGTACTTC

v_gene: TRBV6-1
j_gene: TRBJ2-2
d_gene: TRBD1
CDR3aa: CASSRTGETGELFF
CDR3nt: TGTGCCAGCAGTCGGACAGGGGAAACCGGGGAGCTGTTTTTT

v_gene: TRBV7-2
j_gene: TRBJ1-5
d_gene: NA
CDR3aa: CASSLARAGNQPQHF
CDR3nt: TGTGCCAGCAGCTTAGCGCGGGCGGGCAATCAGCCCCAGCATTTT

v_gene: TRBV4-3
j_gene: TRBJ1-5
d_gene: NA
CDR3aa: CASSQDARALNQPQHF
CDR3nt: TGCGCCAGCAGCCAAGATGCGCGCGCGCTCAATCAGCCCCAGCATTTT

v_gene: TRBV18
j_gene: TRBJ2-2
d_gene: NA
CDR3aa: CASSPRAGPTGELFF
CDR3nt: TGTGCCAGCTCACCAAGGGCGGGTCCCACCGGGGAGCTGTTTTTT

v_gene: TRBV7-2
j_gene: TRBJ2-2
d_gene: NA
CDR3aa: CASTPGWELFF
CDR3nt: TGTGCCAGCACCCCAGGTTGGGAGCTGTTTTTT

v_gene: TRBV27
j_gene: TRBJ1-5
d_gene: NA
CDR3aa: CASSFQGFDQPQHF
CDR3nt: TGTGCCAGCAGTTTCCAGGGGTTTGATCAGCCCCAGCATTTT

v_gene: TRBV9
j_gene: TRBJ2-1
d_gene: NA
CDR3aa: CASSVGPGSGNEQFF
CDR3nt: TGTGCCAGCAGCGTAGGTCCAGGTAGTGGGAATGAGCAGTTCTTC

v_gene: TRBV27
j_gene: TRBJ2-7
d_gene: NA
CDR3aa: CASSTNPSIYEQYF
CDR3nt: TGTGCCAGCAGTACAAACCCGTCGATCTACGAGCAGTACTTC

v_gene: TRBV6-5
j_gene: TRBJ1-5
d_gene: TRBD1
CDR3aa: CASSYQQGNQPQHF
CDR3nt: TGTGCCAGCAGTTACCAACAGGGGAATCAGCCCCAGCATTTT

v_gene: TRBV25-1
j_gene: TRBJ2-2
d_gene: NA
CDR3aa: CASSDSAGHTGELFF
CDR3nt: TGTGCCAGCAGTGATTCTGCAGGGCACACCGGGGAGCTGTTTTTT

v_gene: TRBV5-1
j_gene: TRBJ2-2
d_gene: TRBD1
CDR3aa: CASSWTGYGTGELFF
CDR3nt: TGCGCCAGCAGTTGGACAGGGTATGGCACCGGGGAGCTGTTTTTT

v_gene: TRBV7-9
j_gene: TRBJ1-3
d_gene: NA
CDR3aa: CASSPFNSPSGNTIYF
CDR3nt: TGTGCCAGCAGCCCTTTTAACAGCCCTAGCGGAAACACCATATATTTT

v_gene: TRBV11-2
j_gene: TRBJ2-7
d_gene: NA
CDR3aa: CASSPTGYSYEQYF
CDR3nt: TGTGCCAGCAGCCCTACAGGGTACTCCTACGAGCAGTACTTC

v_gene: TRBV29-1
j_gene: TRBJ1-1
d_gene: TRBD1
CDR3aa: CSSQGVETEAFF
CDR3nt: TGCAGCTCACAGGGGGTAGAGACTGAAGCTTTCTTT

v_gene: TRBV6-1
j_gene: TRBJ2-7
d_gene: NA
CDR3aa: CASSEQQGSSYEQYF
CDR3nt: TGTGCCAGCAGTGAGCAACAGGGAAGCTCCTACGAGCAGTACTTC

v_gene: TRBV5-4
j_gene: TRBJ2-5
d_gene: TRBD1
CDR3aa: CATRGGSGETQYF
CDR3nt: TGTGCCACCCGAGGGGGCAGTGGAGAGACCCAGTACTTC

v_gene: TRBV5-4
j_gene: TRBJ2-5
d_gene: NA
CDR3aa: CASSLEKGDRGTQYF
CDR3nt: TGTGCCAGCAGCTTGGAAAAGGGGGACCGGGGGACCCAGTACTTC

v_gene: TRBV6-1
j_gene: TRBJ1-3
d_gene: TRBD1
CDR3aa: CASRPGQGNTIYF
CDR3nt: TGTGCCAGCAGACCGGGACAGGGAAACACCATATATTTT

v_gene: TRBV11-2
j_gene: TRBJ2-2
d_gene: TRBD2
CDR3aa: CASSLIAGVPTGELFF
CDR3nt: TGTGCCAGCAGCTTAATAGCGGGAGTACCCACCGGGGAGCTGTTTTTT

v_gene: TRBV14
j_gene: TRBJ2-6
d_gene: NA
CDR3aa: CASSQKDSHSGANVLTF
CDR3nt: TGTGCCAGCAGCCAGAAGGACAGCCACTCTGGGGCCAACGTCCTGACTTTC

v_gene: TRBV16
j_gene: TRBJ2-5
d_gene: NA
CDR3aa: CASSPLEGGGLQETQYF
CDR3nt: TGTGCCAGCAGCCCTCTAGAAGGGGGGGGCCTACAAGAGACCCAGTACTTC

v_gene: TRBV7-3
j_gene: TRBJ2-5
d_gene: NA
CDR3aa: CASSGQPSGTQYF
CDR3nt: TGTGCCAGCAGCGGCCAGCCATCAGGGACCCAGTACTTC

v_gene: TRBV5-1
j_gene: TRBJ1-4
d_gene: NA
CDR3aa: CASSTGRDKLFF
CDR3nt: TGCGCCAGCAGTACGGGGAGGGACAAACTGTTTTTT

v_gene: TRBV9
j_gene: TRBJ2-7
d_gene: NA
CDR3aa: CASSVATGFSYEQYF
CDR3nt: TGTGCCAGCAGCGTAGCTACCGGGTTCTCCTACGAGCAGTACTTC

v_gene: TRBV6-5
j_gene: TRBJ1-2
d_gene: TRBD1
CDR3aa: CASMLTYGTEVGYTF
CDR3nt: TGTGCCAGCATGCTCACTTACGGGACAGAGGTTGGCTACACCTTC

v_gene: TRBV6-5
j_gene: TRBJ1-1
d_gene: TRBD1
CDR3aa: CASHPGTARNTEAFF
CDR3nt: TGTGCCAGCCATCCCGGGACAGCCAGAAACACTGAAGCTTTCTTT

v_gene: TRBV14
j_gene: TRBJ1-1
d_gene: NA
CDR3aa: CASSPTGLTYTEAFF
CDR3nt: TGTGCCAGCAGCCCCACGGGACTCACCTACACTGAAGCTTTCTTT

v_gene: TRBV6-5
j_gene: TRBJ2-7
d_gene: TRBD1
CDR3aa: CASSRGTDDEQYF
CDR3nt: TGTGCCAGCAGTCGTGGGACAGACGACGAGCAGTACTTC

v_gene: TRBV6-5
j_gene: TRBJ1-6
d_gene: NA
CDR3aa: CASSYSEGISPLHF
CDR3nt: TGTGCCAGCAGTTACTCGGAGGGAATCTCACCCCTCCACTTT

v_gene: TRBV2
j_gene: TRBJ1-1
d_gene: NA
CDR3aa: CASSARPMNTEAFF
CDR3nt: TGTGCCAGCAGTGCCAGGCCGATGAACACTGAAGCTTTCTTT

v_gene: TRBV27
j_gene: TRBJ1-1
d_gene: TRBD1
CDR3aa: CASSLGTGITEAFF
CDR3nt: TGTGCCAGCAGTTTGGGGACAGGGATTACTGAAGCTTTCTTT

v_gene: TRBV25-1
j_gene: TRBJ2-7
d_gene: TRBD1
CDR3aa: CASSESLTGEIYEQYF
CDR3nt: TGTGCCAGCAGTGAATCCTTGACAGGGGAAATCTACGAGCAGTACTTC

v_gene: TRBV18
j_gene: TRBJ2-5
d_gene: NA
CDR3aa: CASSPPQETQYF
CDR3nt: TGTGCCAGCTCACCCCCACAAGAGACCCAGTACTTC